These 18 T cell receptor beta chains were all obtained from the same sample, sequenced in a study of blood T cells in healthy people across ages. A second about 7 to 11 cycle PCR used barcoded and J-beta primers. TCRdb ran MiXCR on the 5' RACE reads and lists one entry per CDR3 protein. The sample includes about 1 million distinct CDR3 sequences, roughly 45% seen only once; the top ten take over 15%. The specimen sequenced was blood. Every receptor here comes from a woman between 55 and 75 years old in good health.

The chain is built from TRBV13 and TRBJ1-2; weak D call: TRBD1 (5 bases). The V end was cut by 5 bases, the J end by 6 bases, with 13 bases between. The CDR3 extends over 13 amino acids. Per germline, CDR1 PRHDT and CDR2 FYEKMQ (reference sequence). CDR3 coding DNA: TGTGCCAGCAGCGTACGCAGGGTAGATGGCTACACCTTC. Protein: CASSVRRVDGYTF. The full variable domain, completed using reference TRBV13 and TRBJ1-2, is AAGVIQSPRHLIKEKRETATLKCYPIPRHDTVYWYQQGPGQDPQFLISFYEKMQSDKGSIPDRFSAQQFSDYHSELNMSSLELGDSALYFCASSVRRVDGYTFGSGTRLTVV.

The chain has TRBV29-1 and TRBJ1-1, with 9 bases lining up with TRBD1. Trimming took 7 bases from V and 1 from J; bases not matched to a gene: 4. This CDR3 has 13 residues. Germline values: CDR1 SQVTM, CDR2 ANQGSEA. The CDR3 DNA sequence: TGCAGCGCTTGGGACAGGGAGAACACTGAAGCTTTCTTT. Protein: CSAWDRENTEAFF.

The J gene is TRBJ2-1, the V gene TRBV20-1; 12 bases map to TRBD2. CDR3 length: 19 residues. Trimming took 2 bases from V and 9 from J; bases not matched to a gene: 20. Per the germline V gene, CDR1 is DFQATT and CDR2 is SNEGSKA (reference sequence). The CDR3: CSARPPYAGLAGEHSEQFF. The CDR3 DNA reads TGCAGTGCTAGACCACCATACGCGGGACTAGCGGGCGAGCACAGTGAGCAGTTCTTC.

The chain couples TRBV4-2 to TRBJ1-5; 8 positions agree with TRBD1. Germline loops: CDR1 LGHNA, CDR2 YNFKEQ. This CDR3 comprises 15 residues. Trimming cost V 4 bases and J 5 bases; bases outside gene matches: 7. The CDR3 loop reads CASSRDRGPHQPQHF. CDR3 coding DNA: TGTGCCAGCAGCCGTGACAGGGGCCCTCATCAGCCCCAGCATTTT.

There are a few counts of this clonotype. The rearrangement joins TRBV20-1 to TRBJ2-7, with 8 bases identical to TRBD1. The CDR3 loop spans 15 amino acids. Germline-derived CDR1 and CDR2 are DFQATT and SNEGSKA (reference sequence). V lost 1 base to trimming and J lost 5 bases; unmatched junction nucleotides: 10. The CDR3 coding sequence is TGCAGTGCTAGAGTTCCGGACAGGGTAATCGACGAGCAGTACTTC. Translating it yields CSARVPDRVIDEQYF.

The V gene is TRBV7-9, the J gene TRBJ2-1; D may correspond to TRBD1 or TRBD2 (6 bases each). Germline V CDR1 and CDR2: SEHNR, FQNEAQ (reference sequence). CDR3 length: 16 amino acids. V was clipped by 11 bases and J by 9 bases, with 29 bases between them. The DNA of the CDR3 is TGTGCCGGCACTCGAGGGGGAGGCCCCGTTGGAATTGAGCAGTTCTTC. This sequence encodes CAGTRGGGPVGIEQFF.

This chain joins TRBV28 and TRBJ2-7, with 9 bases fitting TRBD1. The CDR3 contains 21 residues. With 5 bases clipped from V and 3 bases from J, the junction kept 26 bases outside the gene matches. The germline V gene encodes CDR1 MDHEN and CDR2 SYDVKM. The CDR3 sequence: CASSPGPTPGQGAGASYEQYF. The CDR3 region has the DNA TGTGCCAGCAGTCCAGGACCCACTCCGGGACAGGGTGCGGGAGCAAGCTACGAGCAGTACTTC.

J is TRBJ2-7 and V is TRBV20-1, with a tentative D call TRBD1 (6 bases). Trimming left V 5 bases short and J 4 bases short, with 9 bases between. CDR3 length: 11 residues. Germline V gene sequence: CDR1 DFQATT, CDR2 SNEGSKA (reference sequence). CDR3 sequence: CSAGGLYEQYF. The CDR3 bases are TGCAGTGCTGGGGGCCTTTACGAGCAGTACTTC.

This clonotype appeared a few times. The chain links TRBV20-1 to TRBJ1-2; weak D call: TRBD1 (6 bases). This CDR3 comprises 14 residues. Trimming took 1 base from V and 6 from J, leaving 15 bases between them. Germline V gene data show CDR1 as DFQATT and CDR2 as SNEGSKA (reference sequence). The CDR3 sequence is CSARGQGNQNGYTF. The CDR3, as DNA: TGCAGTGCTAGAGGCCAGGGGAATCAAAATGGCTACACCTTC.

The chain has TRBV28 and TRBJ2-1; D call uncertain. V was cut by 4 bases and J by 0 bases, with 16 bases left in between. Germline V CDR1 and CDR2: MDHEN, SYDVKM. The CDR3 loop spans 17 amino acids. CDR3 sequence: CASSSPPPGSSYNEQFF. The DNA of the CDR3 is TGTGCCAGCAGTTCCCCCCCACCGGGCAGCTCCTACAATGAGCAGTTCTTC.

This chain joins TRBV7-8 and TRBJ1-4, with 10 positions matching TRBD1. CDR1 is SGHVS, CDR2 FQNEAQ, per germline. V shed 5 bases and J 6 bases; nucleotides not matched to a gene: 3. The CDR3 is 14 amino acids. CDR3 sequence: CASSPGTGDEKLFF. As DNA, the CDR3 is TGTGCCAGCAGCCCGGGGACAGGGGATGAAAAACTGTTTTTT. Full variable domain (outside the CDR3, taken from reference TRBV7-8 and TRBJ1-4): GAGVSQSPRYKVAKRGQDVALRCDPISGHVSLFWYQQALGQGPEFLTYFQNEAQLDKSGLPSDRFFAERPEGSVSTLKIQRTQQEDSAVYLCASSPGTGDEKLFFGSGTQLSVL.

The chain links TRBV5-1 to TRBJ1-1, with 7 bases lining up with TRBD1. V lost 4 bases to trimming and J lost 2 bases; unmatched junction nucleotides: 11. This CDR3 is built from 16 residues. Germline CDR1 SGHRS, CDR2 YFSETQ. DNA for the CDR3: TGCGCCAGCAGCGGAGGGACAGTTGCGGACAACACTGAAGCTTTCTTT. Translating it yields CASSGGTVADNTEAFF.

The chain uses TRBV5-6 and TRBJ2-1, with D uncertain. The CDR3 is 14 residues long. Per the germline V gene, CDR1 is SGHDT and CDR2 is YYEEEE. Trimming took off 0 bases at V and 4 bases at J, with 8 bases between the two ends. In DNA, the CDR3 is TGTGCCAGCAGCTTGGAACGGATATACAATGAGCAGTTCTTC. The encoded protein is CASSLERIYNEQFF.

V gene TRBV25-1 combines with J gene TRBJ2-6; TRBD1 matches at 7 bases. V lost 5 bases, J lost 0 bases, and 13 bases stayed unmatched. This CDR3 has 19 residues. CDR1 and CDR2 (germline): MGHDK, SYGVNS. The DNA for the CDR3 is TGTGCCAGCAGTCCCCAGGGCCCGGGACAGAGCTCTGGGGCCAACGTCCTGACTTTC. The encoded protein is CASSPQGPGQSSGANVLTF.

The chain recombines TRBV13 with TRBJ2-4; TRBD2 aligns across 9 bases. Germline V gives CDR1 PRHDT, CDR2 FYEKMQ (reference sequence). The CDR3 length is 15 residues. Trimming removed 3 bases from V and 13 bases from J; junction bases left unmatched: 13. In DNA form, the CDR3 reads TGTGCCAGCAGCTTTAGCGGGAGCAAAAAGGGGCAGCAGTACTTC. Its protein is CASSFSGSKKGQQYF.

This sequence joins TRBV9 and TRBJ2-3, with unresolved D. CDR3 length: 15 residues. The V end was cut by 4 bases, the J end by 0 bases, with 12 bases between. Germline loops: CDR1 SGDLS, CDR2 YYNGEE. The CDR3 reads CASSLKTASTDTQYF. The CDR3 DNA is TGTGCCAGCAGCTTGAAGACGGCAAGCACAGATACGCAGTATTTT.

The chain has TRBV20-1 and TRBJ1-1; D not certain. Germline values: CDR1 DFQATT, CDR2 SNEGSKA (reference sequence). V lost 1 base to trimming and J lost 7 bases, with 10 bases between them. The CDR3 sequence is 12 residues long. The CDR3 nucleotides read TGCAGTGCTAGAGGTAGCGGCAGTGAAGCTTTCTTT. This encodes CSARGSGSEAFF.

The CDR3: CASSFGTSAQYF. As DNA, the CDR3 is TGTGCCAGCAGCTTTGGGACTAGCGCGCAGTATTTT. The chain couples TRBV7-2 to TRBJ2-3, with 10 positions matching TRBD2. Trimming removed 3 bases from V and 10 bases from J; junction bases left unmatched: 1. Germline V gene lookup returns CDR1 SGHTA and CDR2 FQGNSA. The CDR3 extends over 12 amino acids.